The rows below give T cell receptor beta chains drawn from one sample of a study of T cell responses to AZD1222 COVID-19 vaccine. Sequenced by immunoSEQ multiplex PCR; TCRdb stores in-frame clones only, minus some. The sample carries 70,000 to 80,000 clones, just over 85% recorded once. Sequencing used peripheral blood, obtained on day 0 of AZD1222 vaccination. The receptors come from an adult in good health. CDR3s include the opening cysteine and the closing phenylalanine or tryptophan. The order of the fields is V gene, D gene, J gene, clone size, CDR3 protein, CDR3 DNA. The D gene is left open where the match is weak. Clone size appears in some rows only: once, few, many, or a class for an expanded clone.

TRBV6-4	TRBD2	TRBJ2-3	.	CASRGLAGVGTQYF	TGTGCCAGCAGAGGACTAGCGGGAGTGGGTACGCAGTATTTT
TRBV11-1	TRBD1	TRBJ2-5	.	CASSSLQGAEQETQYF	TGTGCCAGCAGCTCATTACAGGGGGCGGAGCAAGAGACCCAGTACTTC
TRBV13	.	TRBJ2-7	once	CASSPGPPGAGEQYF	TGTGCCAGCAGCCCGGGACCCCCGGGGGCTGGAGAGCAGTACTTC
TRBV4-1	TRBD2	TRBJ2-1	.	CASSQVFTSGGEQFF	TGCGCCAGCAGCCAAGTGTTTACTAGCGGCGGTGAGCAGTTCTTC
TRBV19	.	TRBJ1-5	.	CASSIISSGNQPQHF	TGTGCCAGTAGTATTATCAGCTCCGGGAATCAGCCCCAGCATTTT
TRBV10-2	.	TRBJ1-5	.	CASSVTRHPNQPQHF	TGCGCCAGCAGTGTTACGCGGCATCCCAATCAGCCCCAGCATTTT
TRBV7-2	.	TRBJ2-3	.	CASSLQGTDTQYF	TGTGCCAGCAGCTTACAGGGTACAGATACGCAGTATTTT
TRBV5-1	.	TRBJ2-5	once	CASSTGQQETQYF	TGCGCCAGCAGCACCGGACAGCAAGAGACCCAGTACTTC
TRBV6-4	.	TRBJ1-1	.	CASSDLPNTEAFF	TGTGCCAGCAGTGACCTGCCGAACACTGAAGCTTTCTTT
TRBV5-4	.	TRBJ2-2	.	CASSSTGRRTGELFF	TGTGCCAGCAGCTCGACGGGTCGTCGGACCGGGGAGCTGTTTTTT
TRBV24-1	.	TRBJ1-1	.	CATSDRPHGEAFF	TGTGCCACCAGTGACCGCCCCCATGGGGAAGCTTTCTTT
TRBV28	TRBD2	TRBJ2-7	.	CASIRTSGSYEQYF	TGTGCCAGCATACGGACTAGCGGCTCCTACGAGCAGTACTTC